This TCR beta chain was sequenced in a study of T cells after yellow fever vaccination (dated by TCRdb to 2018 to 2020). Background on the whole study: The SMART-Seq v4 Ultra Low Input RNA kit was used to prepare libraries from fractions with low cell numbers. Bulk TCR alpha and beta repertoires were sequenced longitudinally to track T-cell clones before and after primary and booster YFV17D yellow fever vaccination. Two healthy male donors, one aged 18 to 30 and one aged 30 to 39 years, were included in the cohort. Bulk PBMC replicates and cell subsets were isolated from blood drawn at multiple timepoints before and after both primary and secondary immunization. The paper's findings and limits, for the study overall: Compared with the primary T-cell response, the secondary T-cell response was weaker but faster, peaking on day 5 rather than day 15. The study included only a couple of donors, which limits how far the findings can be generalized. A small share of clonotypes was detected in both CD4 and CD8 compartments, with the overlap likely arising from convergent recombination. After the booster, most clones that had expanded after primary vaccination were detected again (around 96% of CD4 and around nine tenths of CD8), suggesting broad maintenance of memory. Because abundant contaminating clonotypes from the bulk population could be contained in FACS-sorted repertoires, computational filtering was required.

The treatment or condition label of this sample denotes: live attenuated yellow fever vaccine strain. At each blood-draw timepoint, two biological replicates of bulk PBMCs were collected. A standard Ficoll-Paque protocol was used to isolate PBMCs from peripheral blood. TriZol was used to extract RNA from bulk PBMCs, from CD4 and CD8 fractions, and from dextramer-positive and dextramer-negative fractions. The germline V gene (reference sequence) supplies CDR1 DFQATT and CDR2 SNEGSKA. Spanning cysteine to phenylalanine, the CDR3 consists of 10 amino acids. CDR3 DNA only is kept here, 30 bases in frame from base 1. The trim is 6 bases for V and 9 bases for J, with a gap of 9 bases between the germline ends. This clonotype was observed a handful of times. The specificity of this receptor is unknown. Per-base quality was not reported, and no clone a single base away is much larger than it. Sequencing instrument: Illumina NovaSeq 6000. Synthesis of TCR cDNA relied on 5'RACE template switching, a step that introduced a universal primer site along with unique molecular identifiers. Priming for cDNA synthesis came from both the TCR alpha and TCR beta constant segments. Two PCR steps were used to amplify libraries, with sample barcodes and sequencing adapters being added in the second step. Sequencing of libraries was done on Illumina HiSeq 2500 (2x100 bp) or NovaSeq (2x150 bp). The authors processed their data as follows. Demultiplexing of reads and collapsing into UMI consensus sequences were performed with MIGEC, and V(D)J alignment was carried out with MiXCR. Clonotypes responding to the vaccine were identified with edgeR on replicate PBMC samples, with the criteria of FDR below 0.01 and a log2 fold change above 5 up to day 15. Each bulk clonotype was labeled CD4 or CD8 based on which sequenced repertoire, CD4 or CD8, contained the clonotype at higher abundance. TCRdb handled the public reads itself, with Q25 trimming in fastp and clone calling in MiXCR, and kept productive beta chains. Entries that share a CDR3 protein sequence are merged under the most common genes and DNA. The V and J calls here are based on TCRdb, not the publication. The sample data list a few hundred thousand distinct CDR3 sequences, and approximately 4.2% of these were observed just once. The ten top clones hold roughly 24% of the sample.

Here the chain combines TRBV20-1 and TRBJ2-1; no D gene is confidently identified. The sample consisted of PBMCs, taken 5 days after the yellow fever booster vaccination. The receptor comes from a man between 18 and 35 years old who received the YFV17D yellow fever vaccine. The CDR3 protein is CSAPRREQFF. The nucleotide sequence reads TGCAGTGCCCCGAGACGTGAGCAGTTCTTC.